The source of this T cell receptor (beta chain) is a study of blood T cells in healthy people across ages. Study-wide context: Template switching caught about one barcoded beta molecule for each two T cells.

Using a J-beta primer mix together with a sample-barcoded 5' primer, a second PCR was run for about 6 to 12 cycles. In TCRdb, the 5' RACE reads were re-called with MiXCR into one record per CDR3 protein. The table shows 790,000 or so distinct CDR3 sequences, with about half occurring only once. Per-sample PBMC isolation yielded at least 6.5 million cells. This CDR3 region has 12 residues. Between the trimmed V and J ends, which lost 0 bases and 12 bases, there was a span of 10 bases. CDR1 and CDR2 (germline): SGDLS, YYNGEE. V gene TRBV9 combines with J gene TRBJ2-1; no clear D gene. Sequenced material: blood. The sequence was obtained from a man older than 75 in good health. The chain's CDR3 is CASSVDEVRQFF. The CDR3 nucleotides read TGTGCCAGCAGCGTAGACGAGGTACGGCAGTTCTTC.